This T cell receptor (beta chain) derives from a study of cytomegalovirus exposure and HLA in healthy donors. Study-wide results and caveats: Roughly even sequencing depth across donors was the assumption behind the presence/absence analyses. Cytomegalovirus association was assigned to more than 150 TCR beta chains. What TCR beta sequences reportedly achieved was accurate prediction of HLA-A and HLA-B alleles in most subjects. Another analysis was done later, and it associated 16,951 TCR beta sequences with HLA alleles at 0.05 false discovery rate.

Deletions cut 6 bases from V and 9 bases from J, with 12 bases between. The germline CDR1 and CDR2 sequences are PRHDT and FYEKMQ (reference sequence). This CDR3 has 12 amino acids. As for this clone: Its antigen is undetermined.

Vbeta (60) and Jbeta (13) primers were used in the PCR. Some clones are missing from TCRdb's copy, which holds only in-frame ones; the method was immunoSEQ multiplex PCR. Of about 150,000 clones detected, more than 75% appear once; the ten largest clones hold 14%. The rearrangement links TRBV13 to TRBJ1-3; D ambiguous. The sequenced material came from PBMCs. The sequence was collected from a woman between 40 and 55 years old in good health and CMV-seronegative. The DNA for the CDR3 is TGTGCCAGCAGTCGCGCGCCGGGCACCATATATTTT. Residues: CASSRAPGTIYF.